Listed here are 25 T cell receptor beta chains from one sample, sequenced in a study of T cells after yellow fever vaccination. TCRdb processed the 5' RACE reads anew with MiXCR; each CDR3 protein has one entry. This sample yields about 160,000 distinct CDR3 sequences, of which around 7% are seen a single time; under 3% belongs to the top ten. This material consisted of CD4+ T cells sorted from PBMCs, taken less than 6 days after the first yellow fever vaccination. These receptors all stem from a young man who received the YFV17D yellow fever vaccine.

This clonotype came up a few times. The chain couples TRBV6-1 to TRBJ2-6; D unclear. CDR3 size: 15 residues. Trimming stripped 3 bases from V and 0 bases from J, with 6 bases between. The germline V gene encodes CDR1 MNHNS and CDR2 SASEGT. CDR3 in amino acids: CASSEKYSGANVLTF. The CDR3 DNA reads TGTGCCAGCAGTGAGAAATACTCTGGGGCCAACGTCCTGACTTTC.

This clonotype was counted between two and nine times. V and J are TRBV29-1 and TRBJ1-1; D not resolved. Per the germline V gene, CDR1 is SQVTM and CDR2 is ANQGSEA. V was clipped by 1 base and J by 1 base, with 4 bases between them. This CDR3 has 12 amino acids. The CDR3 DNA reads TGCAGCGTTGAAGCGGAGAACACTGAAGCTTTCTTT. Its protein product is CSVEAENTEAFF.

This clonotype has a count of ten or more. The J gene is TRBJ1-1, the V gene TRBV6-2 or TRBV6-3; possibly TRBD1 for D (5 bases). This CDR3 is built from 13 residues. The germline V gene encodes CDR1 MNHEY and CDR2 SVGEGT. Trimming shortened V by 5 bases and J by 2 bases, and 9 bases separated the two germline ends. CDR3: CASSKGRNTEAFF. The CDR3 DNA reads TGTGCCAGCAGTAAGGGGCGCAACACTGAAGCTTTCTTT.

Ten or more counts support this clonotype. The junction shows a germline mismatch at one end, possibly a read error. The chain combines TRBV11-2 with TRBJ2-1, with D possibly being TRBD1 (5 bases). CDR1 SGHAT and CDR2 FQNNGV come from the germline V gene. This CDR3 has 19 residues. CDR3 nucleotides: TGTGCCAGCAGATTAGAGGCAGGGCGCCGCGCCTCGTTCTACAATGAGCAGTTCTTC. Amino acid sequence: CASRLEAGRRASFYNEQFF.

This clonotype was detected only a few times. This sequence joins TRBV27 and TRBJ2-2; unclear D gene. The CDR3 runs to 15 residues. Germline V gene lookup returns CDR1 MNHEY and CDR2 SMNVEV (reference sequence). Trimming stripped 2 bases from V and 1 base from J, with 8 bases between. The chain's CDR3 is CASSLNSLNTGELFF. CDR3 nucleotides: TGTGCCAGCAGTTTAAATAGTCTGAACACCGGGGAGCTGTTTTTT.

The chain recombines TRBV7-2 with TRBJ1-6; D gene ambiguous. The CDR3 sequence is 14 residues long. Germline CDR1 and CDR2: SGHTA and FQGNSA. V was trimmed by 2 bases and J by 5 bases, leaving 7 bases between them. The chain's CDR3 is CASSLNFNNSPLHF. CDR3 nucleotide sequence: TGTGCCAGCAGCTTAAACTTCAATAATTCACCCCTCCACTTT.

This clonotype was counted many times. The chain couples TRBV7-2 to TRBJ2-5, with TRBD1 matching over 7 bases. CDR3 size: 14 residues. Per germline, CDR1 SGHTA and CDR2 FQGNSA. After removal of 4 bases from V and 3 bases from J, the junction contained 5 bases not matched to a gene. The CDR3 DNA reads as TGTGCCAGCAGCTCAGACAGGGCCGAAGAGACCCAGTACTTC. It encodes CASSSDRAEETQYF.

A single count supports this clonotype. This may be a read error, as it is one base from a much larger clone. No conserved phenylalanine or tryptophan ends this CDR3, so it is likely a read error. The J gene is TRBJ2-3, the V gene TRBV28; D possibly corresponds to TRBD1 (7 bases). Germline CDR1 and CDR2: MDHEN and SYDVKM. The CDR3 length is 14 residues. The V end lost 6 bases, the J end lost 4 bases, and 14 bases lay between the germline ends. CDR3 DNA: TGTGCCAGCAGATCAGGGGGGCTAGCAGATACGCAGTATTCT. Amino acids: CASRSGGLADTQYS.

This clonotype was seen at least ten times. The rearrangement uses TRBV5-1 and TRBJ2-7, with 9 bases fitting TRBD1. V lost 4 bases to trimming and J lost 2 bases; unmatched junction nucleotides: 4. The CDR3 totals 14 residues. Looked up from germline, CDR1 is SGHRS and CDR2 is YFSETQ. The CDR3 reads CASSPGTGTYEQYV. Written as DNA, the CDR3 is TGCGCCAGCAGCCCCGGGACAGGGACCTACGAGCAGTACGTC.

This clonotype was counted a few times. The chain has TRBV11-2 and TRBJ2-1; 16 bases map to TRBD2. Germline V CDR1 and CDR2: SGHAT, FQNNGV. The CDR3 consists of 19 residues. The V gene end was trimmed by 4 bases and the J gene end by 0 bases; junction bases not matched to a gene: 6. For the CDR3, the DNA is TGTGCCAGCAGCTCTCCGGGACTAGCGGGGGGGAGCTCCTACAATGAGCAGTTCTTC. It specifies CASSSPGLAGGSSYNEQFF.

The CDR3 region is CASSLEGKTGELFF. The CDR3 DNA sequence: TGTGCCAGCAGCTTGGAAGGGAAAACCGGGGAGCTGTTTTTT. The J gene is TRBJ2-2, the V gene TRBV5-4, with D uncertain. CDR1 and CDR2 from the germline V gene are SGHNT and YYREEE (reference sequence). The V and J ends lost 0 bases and 5 bases respectively, with 8 bases between them. CDR3 length equals 14 residues. Supplemented by reference TRBV5-4 and TRBJ2-2, the full variable domain reads ETGVTQSPTHLIKTRGQQVTLRCSSQSGHNTVSWYQQALGQGPQFIFQYYREEENGRGNFPPRFSGLQFPNYSSELNVNALELDDSALYLCASSLEGKTGELFFGEGSRLTVL.

In this sample, this clonotype turned up many times. In DNA form, the CDR3 reads TGTGCCAGCAGTTCCCTCCTGGAGGGGAGCAATCAGCCCCAGCATTTT. Translation gives CASSSLLEGSNQPQHF. The rearrangement joins TRBV28 to TRBJ1-5; weak D call: TRBD1 (5 bases). Per germline, CDR1 MDHEN and CDR2 SYDVKM. The CDR3 spans 16 residues. V lost 4 bases and J lost 1, with 14 bases in between.

The sample holds many counts of this clonotype. The chain combines TRBV6-5 with TRBJ1-2; 9 bases are shared with TRBD1. With V trimmed by 2 bases and J by 3 bases, 1 base remained unmatched. The CDR3 totals 14 residues. In germline, CDR1 is MNHEY, CDR2 SVGAGI. CDR3 region: CASSYRDRDYGYTF. The CDR3 coding sequence is TGTGCCAGCAGTTACCGGGACAGGGACTATGGCTACACCTTC.

This clonotype was seen repeatedly, ten times or more. The genes are TRBV7-2 and TRBJ2-2, with D possibly TRBD2 on 5 matching bases. V was clipped by 1 base and J by 7 bases, with 19 bases between them. The CDR3 runs to 17 residues. Germline V gene sequence: CDR1 SGHTA, CDR2 FQGNSA. In DNA form, the CDR3 reads TGTGCCAGCAGCTTAGGGCCGAGTTCAGTGAGGGTCGGGGAGCTGTTTTTT. Translated: CASSLGPSSVRVGELFF.

This clonotype was found many times. This sequence joins TRBV27 and TRBJ1-1; 7 bases fit TRBD1. Losses at the gene ends were 0 bases for V and 5 bases for J; bases not matched to a gene: 9. This CDR3 spans 16 amino acids. Germline assignment: CDR1 MNHEY and CDR2 SMNVEV (reference sequence). CDR3 in amino acids: CASSLSPTTGRTEAFF. In DNA, the CDR3 is TGTGCCAGCAGTTTATCACCAACGACAGGGAGGACTGAAGCTTTCTTT.

This clonotype was seen a few times. V is TRBV20-1 and J is TRBJ2-1; 12 bases map to TRBD2. From germline, CDR1 is DFQATT and CDR2 SNEGSKA (reference sequence). V trimming: 5 bases; J trimming: 8 bases; junction bases outside the gene matches: 10. CDR3 size: 15 residues. CDR3 region: CSASLRLAGGDEQFF. The DNA of the CDR3 is TGCAGTGCTTCCCTCCGGCTAGCGGGGGGGGATGAGCAGTTCTTC.

This clonotype was recorded many times. The chain couples TRBV7-6 to TRBJ2-7; D is perhaps TRBD1 (6 bases). The CDR3 is 14 amino acids. Germline V gene data show CDR1 as SGHVS and CDR2 as FNYEAQ. The V end lost 8 bases, the J end lost 1 base, and 15 bases lay between the germline ends. This CDR3 reads CASVPLGASYEQYF. CDR3 DNA: TGTGCCAGCGTCCCCTTGGGGGCGTCCTACGAGCAGTACTTC.

This clonotype was counted at least ten times. V usage is TRBV24-1 and J usage is TRBJ1-5; the D gene is possibly TRBD1 (6 bases). CDR3 size: 18 residues. CDR1 is KGHDR and CDR2 is SFDVKD in the germline V gene. With 3 bases removed from V and 3 bases from J, the gap between germline ends came to 20 bases. As DNA, the CDR3 is TGTGCCACCAGTGATAGGACGAAGGGGGGAGACTTCAATCAGCCCCAGCATTTT. This codes for CATSDRTKGGDFNQPQHF.

Ten or more counts support this clonotype. The chain combines TRBV5-4 with TRBJ2-1; 12 positions match TRBD2. The CDR3 length is 15 residues. Looked up from germline, CDR1 is SGHNT and CDR2 is YYREEE (reference sequence). V was clipped by 0 bases and J by 12 bases; unmatched bases: 7. CDR3 residues: CASSLGLAGASLQFF. In DNA form, the CDR3 reads TGTGCCAGCAGCTTGGGACTAGCGGGGGCAAGTTTGCAGTTCTTC.

This clonotype was observed a few times. The genes are TRBV27 and TRBJ1-5, with D possibly TRBD1 on 5 matching bases. The CDR3 has 14 amino acids. Between the trimmed V and J ends, which lost 3 bases and 4 bases, there was a span of 10 bases. The germline V gene has CDR1 MNHEY and CDR2 SMNVEV (reference sequence). The DNA for the CDR3 is TGTGCCAGCAGTTTTCGGAGGGGTAATCAGCCCCAGCATTTT. Its translation: CASSFRRGNQPQHF.

This clonotype showed up many times. The V gene is TRBV5-6, the J gene TRBJ2-4; TRBD1 is a possible D gene (6 bases). Trimming removed 1 base from V and 1 base from J, with 15 bases in between. The length of the CDR3 is 17 residues. Germline assignment: CDR1 SGHDT and CDR2 YYEEEE. The CDR3 bases are TGTGCCAGCAGCTTGATAGGGGGTTGGTTGGCCAAAAACATTCAGTACTTC. Its protein is CASSLIGGWLAKNIQYF.

This clonotype occurred a few times. The rearrangement joins TRBV5-1 to TRBJ1-2; perhaps TRBD1 as D (5 bases). The ends were cut back, 1 base at V and 7 bases at J, with 23 bases in the middle. Germline V lookup: CDR1 SGHRS, CDR2 YFSETQ. The CDR3 sequence is 17 residues long. In DNA, the CDR3 is TGCGCCAGCAGCTTGACTGTTCCCGGACACGGGTCTGGTGGCTACACCTTC. Its protein is CASSLTVPGHGSGGYTF. The variable domain in full, completed from reference TRBV5-1 and TRBJ1-2, reads KAGVTQTPRYLIKTRGQQVTLSCSPISGHRSVSWYQQTPGQGLQFLFEYFSETQRNKGNFPGRFSGRQFSNSRSEMNVSTLELGDSALYLCASSLTVPGHGSGGYTFGSGTRLTVV.

There are a few counts of this clonotype. The genes are TRBV5-6 and TRBJ1-5; D call uncertain. Trimming pared 3 bases from V and 5 bases from J, leaving 12 bases between. The germline CDR1 and CDR2 sequences are SGHDT and YYEEEE. The length of the CDR3 is 14 residues. In DNA, the CDR3 is TGTGCCAGCAGCTCAGAGACTGATGATCAGCCCCAGCATTTT. Translating gives CASSSETDDQPQHF.

This clonotype was picked up many times. V is TRBV10-3 and J is TRBJ1-1, with unresolved D. The V end was cut by 7 bases, the J end by 2 bases, with 8 bases between. Germline assignment: CDR1 ENHRY and CDR2 SYGVKD. The CDR3 covers 12 residues. The CDR3 DNA follows: TGTGCCATCACAGACGGCAACACTGAAGCTTTCTTT. It is translated as CAITDGNTEAFF.

This clonotype was seen repeatedly, ten times or more. V and J are TRBV12-3 or TRBV12-4 and TRBJ2-2, with D possibly called TRBD1 or TRBD2 (5 bases each). The germline V and J ends were trimmed by 3 bases and 0 bases, with 8 bases remaining between them. This CDR3 has 15 residues. The CDR3 region has the DNA TGTGCCAGCAGTTTTGGGGGTTCGAACACCGGGGAGCTGTTTTTT. Translating gives CASSFGGSNTGELFF.